A single sample gave rise to the 18 T cell receptor beta chains below, sequenced in a study of T cell clones after liver transplantation. Profiling relied on immunoSEQ multiplex PCR, and the TCRdb table lists in-frame clones only, not all of them. This sample yields fewer than 85,000 clones, of which 75% to 90% are seen a single time; 0.65% to 0.85% belongs to the top ten. The sample was CD4+ T cells from blood, taken 12 months after liver transplant. These receptors all come from a human patient who received a liver transplant. Some T cells here may be from the graft donor.

The chain is built from TRBV30 and TRBJ2-3; 10 bases fit TRBD1. With V trimmed by 4 bases and J by 4 bases, 8 bases remained unmatched. The CDR3 totals 15 residues. Germline assignment: CDR1 GTSNPN and CDR2 SVGIG (reference sequence). CDR3 loop: CAWTTGGNFADTQYF. For the CDR3, the DNA is TGTGCCTGGACGACAGGGGGCAACTTCGCAGATACGCAGTATTTT. The entire variable domain, with the rest obtained from reference TRBV30 and TRBJ2-3, is as follows: SQTIHQWPATLVQPVGSPLSLECTVEGTSNPNLYWYRQAAGRGLQLLFYSVGIGQISSEVPQNLSASRPQDRQFILSSKKLLLSDSGFYLCAWTTGGNFADTQYFGPGTRLTVL.

This clone came up once. The chain recombines TRBV27 with TRBJ1-4; D unclear. The V gene's germline CDR1 is MNHEY and CDR2 SMNVEV (reference sequence). The CDR3 is 13 residues long. The ends were cut back, 4 bases at V and 6 bases at J, with 9 bases in the middle. The CDR3 sequence is CASSSGNDEKLFF. DNA of the CDR3: TGTGCCAGCAGTTCTGGGAATGATGAAAAACTGTTTTTT.

The chain employs TRBV7-3 and TRBJ2-5; 9 bases line up with TRBD1. V gave up 5 bases and J gave up 0 bases; unmatched junction bases: 1. Germline V gives CDR1 SGHTA, CDR2 FQGTGA. CDR3 length: 14 residues. CDR3 nucleotides: TGTGCCAGCAGCAGGGACAGGGACCAAGAGACCCAGTACTTC. This sequence encodes CASSRDRDQETQYF.

This chain connects TRBV27 to TRBJ2-1; 10 bases match TRBD1. This CDR3 is 16 amino acids long. V lost 7 bases, J lost 1 base, and 7 bases stayed unmatched. Per the germline V gene, CDR1 is MNHEY and CDR2 is SMNVEV (reference sequence). The DNA for the CDR3 is TGTGCCAGCATGAAAGGGACAGGGGATTCCTACAATGAGCAGTTCTTC. Protein product: CASMKGTGDSYNEQFF.

The rearrangement links TRBV4-3 to TRBJ2-4; D is unresolved. V dropped 0 bases and J dropped 6 bases, with 6 bases sitting between them. From germline, CDR1 is LGHNA and CDR2 YSLEER. There are 13 residues in the CDR3. CDR3: CASSQEGSNIQYF. CDR3 nucleotides: TGCGCCAGCAGCCAAGAAGGATCAAACATTCAGTACTTC.

The chain carries TRBV6-5 and TRBJ1-5, with D perhaps TRBD1 (5 bases). The CDR3 spans 14 residues. Trimming left V 5 bases short and J 6 bases short, with 14 bases between. Germline-derived CDR1 and CDR2 are MNHEY and SVGAGI. The chain's CDR3 is CASSGNGALQPQHF. The CDR3 coding sequence is TGTGCCAGCAGTGGCAACGGGGCGCTTCAGCCCCAGCATTTT.

This chain links TRBV19 with TRBJ2-3; D tentatively reads TRBD1 or TRBD2 (6 bases each). The V gene's germline CDR1 is LNHDA and CDR2 SQIVND (reference sequence). This CDR3 has 14 residues. V lost 4 bases and J 6 bases, leaving 14 bases between the germline ends. CDR3 in amino acids: CASSTGDTPDTQYF. CDR3 in DNA: TGTGCCAGTAGTACGGGGGACACTCCGGATACGCAGTATTTT. The whole variable domain, remainder taken from reference TRBV19 and TRBJ2-3, is DGGITQSPKYLFRKEGQNVTLSCEQNLNHDAMYWYRQDPGQGLRLIYYSQIVNDFQKGDIAEGYSVSREKKESFPLTVTSAQKNPTAFYLCASSTGDTPDTQYFGPGTRLTVL.

The rearrangement links TRBV28 to TRBJ1-2; TRBD1 aligns across 7 bases. With 6 bases clipped from V and 0 bases from J, the junction kept 13 bases outside the gene matches. Germline V gene data show CDR1 as MDHEN and CDR2 as SYDVKM. This CDR3 region has 17 residues. In DNA, the CDR3 is TGTGCCAGCAGCCCTTCGTACAGGGGTGAAGCTAACTATGGCTACACCTTC. Translating gives CASSPSYRGEANYGYTF.

The V gene is TRBV27, the J gene TRBJ1-3, with D unclear. The CDR3 is 16 residues long. CDR1 MNHEY and CDR2 SMNVEV come from the germline V gene (reference sequence). With 0 bases removed from V and 0 bases from J, the gap between germline ends came to 9 bases. CDR3 loop: CASSLSTGSSGNTIYF. CDR3 nucleotide sequence: TGTGCCAGCAGTTTATCCACCGGTAGCTCTGGAAACACCATATATTTT.

The V gene is TRBV4-3, the J gene TRBJ2-7, with D perhaps matching TRBD1 (6 bases). The CDR3 extends over 19 amino acids. The germline CDR1 and CDR2 sequences are LGHNA and YSLEER. The ends were cut back, 0 bases at V and 6 bases at J, with 27 bases in the middle. The CDR3 nucleotides read TGCGCCAGCAGCCAAGATCTGGCCAGGGGATCGCGTAGGTTGTCCGAGCAGTACTTC. This translates into CASSQDLARGSRRLSEQYF.

V and J are TRBV29-1 and TRBJ2-1; unclear D gene. The length of the CDR3 is 15 residues. The V gene lost 4 bases and the J gene lost 0 bases, with 13 bases spanning the gap. Germline CDR1 reads SQVTM; CDR2 reads ANQGSEA. The CDR3 nucleotides read TGCAGCGTTGCGCGTATAGAACGCTCCTACAATGAGCAGTTCTTC. Protein: CSVARIERSYNEQFF.

The V call is TRBV7-9, the J call TRBJ2-1; the D gene is possibly TRBD2 (6 bases). CDR1 and CDR2 from the germline V gene are SEHNR and FQNEAQ (reference sequence). V was cut by 2 bases and J by 8 bases, with 19 bases left in between. The length of the CDR3 is 16 residues. CDR3 protein: CASSLNPVIAADEQFF. The DNA of the CDR3 is TGTGCCAGCAGCTTAAACCCGGTGATAGCGGCCGATGAGCAGTTCTTC.

The V gene is TRBV18, the J gene TRBJ2-7; the D is unclear. CDR1 is KGHSH and CDR2 is LQKENI in the germline V gene. This CDR3 comprises 14 residues. V was trimmed by 2 bases and J by 7 bases, leaving 15 bases between them. CDR3 nucleotide sequence: TGTGCCAGCTCACCAGGGATAGGGTTGGGAGAGCAGTACTTC. Translated: CASSPGIGLGEQYF. The variable domain in full, with the rest retrieved from reference TRBV18 and TRBJ2-7, is NAGVMQNPRHLVRRRGQEARLRCSPMKGHSHVYWYRQLPEEGLKFMVYLQKENIIDESGMPKERFSAEFPKEGPSILRIQQVVRGDSAAYFCASSPGIGLGEQYFGPGTRLTVT.

This clone was observed a handful of times. The chain has TRBV19 and TRBJ1-3; D call uncertain. CDR1 is LNHDA, CDR2 SQIVND, per germline (reference sequence). Trimming removed 6 bases at V and 3 bases at J, with 21 bases between. CDR3 length: 17 amino acids. The CDR3 bases are TGTGCCAGTAGCTCTTTGAATCGGGCCAGAAGTGGAAACACCATATATTTT. Amino acids: CASSSLNRARSGNTIYF.

V and J are TRBV7-2 and TRBJ2-2; 8 positions agree with TRBD1. Trimming removed 3 bases from V and 6 bases from J; junction bases left unmatched: 3. The CDR3 length is 14 residues. CDR1 SGHTA and CDR2 FQGNSA come from the germline V gene. CDR3: CASSFGQGAGELFF. The CDR3 bases are TGTGCCAGCAGCTTTGGACAGGGTGCCGGGGAGCTGTTTTTT. Complete variable domain (other parts from reference TRBV7-2 and TRBJ2-2): GAGVSQSPSNKVTEKGKDVELRCDPISGHTALYWYRQSLGQGLEFLIYFQGNSAPDKSGLPSDRFSAERTGGSVSTLTIQRTQQEDSAVYLCASSFGQGAGELFFGEGSRLTVL.

This clone occurred a few times. The chain joins TRBV27 to TRBJ1-2; D is ambiguous. This CDR3 is built from 14 residues. The germline V gene encodes CDR1 MNHEY and CDR2 SMNVEV (reference sequence). V lost 5 bases to trimming and J lost 8 bases, with 18 bases between them. CDR3 sequence: CASSVNRAAGGYTF. The CDR3 nucleotides read TGTGCCAGCAGTGTAAACCGGGCTGCGGGGGGCTACACCTTC.

The V call is TRBV9, the J call TRBJ2-1; 12 bases map to TRBD1. Per the germline V gene, CDR1 is SGDLS and CDR2 is YYNGEE. Trimming removed 4 bases from V and 7 bases from J; junction bases left unmatched: 6. The CDR3 has 15 amino acids. CDR3 sequence (DNA): TGTGCCAGCAGCCATGGGGGACAGGGGGCGAATGAGCAGTTCTTC. Its protein is CASSHGGQGANEQFF.

The rearrangement links TRBV18 to TRBJ1-1; D remains ambiguous. V lost 6 bases and J lost 1, with 9 bases in between. Germline loops: CDR1 KGHSH, CDR2 LQKENI. The CDR3 runs to 13 residues. In nucleotides, the CDR3 is TGTGCCAGCTCCCCGGTGGGGAACACTGAAGCTTTCTTT. As protein: CASSPVGNTEAFF.